The clone carrying this T cell receptor beta chain has more than one count but fewer than ten. Its antigen is unknown. The sample comes from a study of cytomegalovirus exposure and HLA in healthy donors. The study's findings and limits: TCR beta sequences numbering 15,000 to 20,000 were associated with HLA alleles at 0.05 false discovery rate in a later analysis. According to the study, 160 or so TCR beta chains were cytomegalovirus-associated. There were a few CMV-associated chains whose specificity for CMV antigens was confirmed in vitro. Some V segments, TRBV6-2 and TRBV6-3 among them, were indistinguishable and were therefore excluded.

V lost 0 bases, J lost 0 bases, and 13 bases lay in between. CDR3 length: 17 amino acids. Germline loops: CDR1 SGHNT, CDR2 YYREEE (reference sequence). PCR was performed using 60 Vbeta and 13 Jbeta primers. The assay was immunoSEQ multiplex PCR, and TCRdb's table has in-frame clones only and misses some. This sample has some 160,000 clones, with almost 85% found just once. The chain employs TRBV5-4 and TRBJ2-1; no clear D. The sequenced sample was PBMCs. This TCR was sampled from a woman aged 50 to 60 in good health and CMV-seronegative. CDR3 coding DNA: TGTGCCAGCAGCTTGGGGTTCCAGGATAGCTCCTACAATGAGCAGTTCTTC. This codes for CASSLGFQDSSYNEQFF.